These 4 T cell receptor beta chains originate from one sample sequenced in a study of regulatory T cells in long-lasting Graves disease. Time point indicated: persistent/refractory GD, antithyroid drugs over 5 years with positive TRAb. There was RNA extracted from PBMCs, and the TCR library was made from it. Through Arm-PCR of CDR3 regions and iRepertoire HTBI primers, TCR beta libraries were built. One entry per CDR3 protein results from TCRdb running MiXCR on the multiplex PCR reads. Of hundreds of thousands of distinct CDR3 sequences in the sample, about 22% were seen once. The sample here was peripheral blood mononuclear cells (PBMCs), taken when the disease was refractory, from a patient treated with antithyroid drugs. The source is a female donor with Graves disease.

Ten or more counts support this clonotype. The gene calls are TRBV7-2 and TRBJ2-7; TRBD1 matches 7 bases. The CDR3 is 14 residues long. Germline values: CDR1 SGHTA, CDR2 FQGNSA. V dropped 1 base and J dropped 3; count of bases not matched to a gene: 3. CDR3 sequence: CASSLEGGLYEQYF. CDR3 in DNA: TGTGCCAGCAGCTTAGAAGGGGGCCTCTACGAGCAGTACTTC. Filled out from reference TRBV7-2 and TRBJ2-7, the complete variable domain reads GAGVSQSPSNKVTEKGKDVELRCDPISGHTALYWYRQSLGQGLEFLIYFQGNSAPDKSGLPSDRFSAERTGGSVSTLTIQRTQQEDSAVYLCASSLEGGLYEQYFGPGTRLTVT.

This clonotype has just a few counts. The chain combines TRBV12-5 with TRBJ2-4; no reliable D call. V lost 6 bases and J lost 9, with 12 bases in between. This CDR3 has 12 residues. Germline V CDR1 and CDR2: LGHNT, FRNRAP. The CDR3 reads CASGDARGIQYF. The CDR3 DNA reads TGTGCTAGTGGGGACGCCCGAGGCATTCAGTACTTC.

Of note for this clonotype: A much larger clone lies one base from this, so it may be a read error. The chain has TRBV11-3 and TRBJ2-5, with TRBD2 matching over 8 bases. Trimming cost V 4 bases and J 6 bases; bases outside gene matches: 13. Germline CDR1 SGHNT, CDR2 YENEEA. The CDR3 has 16 amino acids. The CDR3 DNA reads as TGTGCCAGCAGCTCCGATAACGGGGGGGCCGCGAAGACCCAGTACTTC. Its protein product is CASSSDNGGAAKTQYF. Combining the CDR3 with reference TRBV11-3 and TRBJ2-5 gives the whole variable domain EAGVVQSPRYKIIEKKQPVAFWCNPISGHNTLYWYLQNLGQGPELLIRYENEEAVDDSQLPKDRFSAERLKGVDSTLKIQPAELGDSAVYLCASSSDNGGAAKTQYFGPGTRLLVL.

A note on this clonotype: This may arise from a read error, as a much more abundant clone is one base away. The chain combines TRBV7-8 with TRBJ2-7; maybe TRBD2 (6 bases). Trimming stripped 5 bases from V and 7 bases from J, with 18 bases between. This CDR3 region has 14 residues. Germline-derived CDR1 and CDR2 are SGHVS and FQNEAQ. The DNA of the CDR3 is TGTGCCAGCAGCCCCGGGACTGGCACGCGGGAGCAGTACTTC. This codes for CASSPGTGTREQYF.